The 32 T cell receptor beta chains below were found in one sample sequenced in a study of CD4 T cell repertoires in COVID-19. Profiled with immunoSEQ multiplex PCR; TCRdb holds only in-frame clones, not every one. The sample yields about 75,000 clones, roughly 80% seen once. The source material was CD4+ T cells from peripheral blood, sampled after recovery from COVID-19. These receptors came from a human donor who had COVID-19.

The chain has TRBV2 and TRBJ2-3; D is possibly TRBD1 (5 bases). The CDR3 covers 12 residues. The ends were cut back, 7 bases at V and 2 bases at J, with 7 bases in the middle. Germline V gene lookup returns CDR1 SNHLY and CDR2 FYNNEI. In DNA, the CDR3 is TGTGCCAGCACCAGGGTCACAGATACGCAGTATTTT. Translating it yields CASTRVTDTQYF.

The chain is built from TRBV29-1 and TRBJ1-2, with no clear D. In germline, CDR1 is SQVTM, CDR2 ANQGSEA. Trimming cost V 4 bases and J 0 bases, with 9 bases left between them. This CDR3 region has 13 residues. The CDR3 sequence: CSVADTANYGYTF. The CDR3, as DNA: TGCAGCGTTGCAGACACCGCTAACTATGGCTACACCTTC.

The CDR3 spells CASSEAGGETQYF. CDR3 sequence (DNA): TGTGCCAGCAGTGAAGCGGGGGGGGAGACCCAGTACTTC. The V and J genes are TRBV6-1 and TRBJ2-5; 7 bases are shared with TRBD2. J gave up 5 bases and V 0 bases, and 0 bases lay outside the gene matches. There are 13 residues in the CDR3. CDR1 MNHNS and CDR2 SASEGT come from the germline V gene.

The chain has TRBV5-1 and TRBJ2-1, with D possibly matching TRBD2 (5 bases). This CDR3 is 14 amino acids long. Between the trimmed V and J ends, which lost 4 bases and 6 bases, there was a span of 14 bases. The V gene's germline CDR1 is SGHRS and CDR2 YFSETQ. The CDR3 DNA sequence: TGCGCCAGCAGCCACGGACTGGACCGCAATGAGCAGTTCTTC. Its protein product is CASSHGLDRNEQFF.

This chain connects TRBV7-9 to TRBJ1-1; 8 bases are a match to TRBD1. Germline lookup yields CDR1 SEHNR and CDR2 FQNEAQ (reference sequence). This CDR3 has 14 amino acids. V was clipped by 5 bases and J by 4 bases; unmatched bases: 6. CDR3 in amino acids: CASSEQGVGTEAFF. CDR3 DNA sequence: TGTGCCAGCAGCGAACAGGGGGTCGGCACTGAAGCTTTCTTT.

CDR3 sequence: CASSLSWEQETQYF. In DNA form, the CDR3 reads TGTGCCAGCAGTTTATCCTGGGAACAAGAGACCCAGTACTTC. This chain uses TRBV27 with TRBJ2-5, with D uncertain. V gave up 0 bases and J gave up 2 bases, with 7 bases separating them. Germline lookup yields CDR1 MNHEY and CDR2 SMNVEV (reference sequence). This CDR3 has 14 residues.

This chain's CDR3 is CASSRLPGQGRTGELFF. CDR3 coding DNA: TGTGCCAGTAGTAGACTGCCGGGACAGGGGAGAACCGGGGAGCTGTTTTTT. The chain uses TRBV19 and TRBJ2-2; 10 bases agree with TRBD1. Trimming removed 4 bases from V and 5 bases from J; junction bases left unmatched: 10. The CDR3 runs to 17 residues. Per the germline V gene, CDR1 is LNHDA and CDR2 is SQIVND (reference sequence).

This clone has more than one count but fewer than ten. The chain employs TRBV7-2 and TRBJ1-4, with TRBD1 identical over 8 bases. Per germline, CDR1 SGHTA and CDR2 FQGNSA. V lost 5 bases and J lost 10; bases outside the gene matches: 12. The CDR3 is 15 amino acids. The chain's CDR3 is CASSSPGQAMGKLFF. In nucleotides, the CDR3 is TGTGCCAGCAGCAGCCCGGGACAGGCAATGGGAAAACTGTTTTTT. Supplemented by reference TRBV7-2 and TRBJ1-4, the full variable domain reads GAGVSQSPSNKVTEKGKDVELRCDPISGHTALYWYRQSLGQGLEFLIYFQGNSAPDKSGLPSDRFSAERTGGSVSTLTIQRTQQEDSAVYLCASSSPGQAMGKLFFGSGTQLSVL.

The chain uses TRBV30 and TRBJ1-1, with D possibly being TRBD1 (5 bases). V was cut by 0 bases and J by 1 base, with 9 bases left in between. There are 14 residues in the CDR3. Germline V gene lookup returns CDR1 GTSNPN and CDR2 SVGIG (reference sequence). The DNA for the CDR3 is TGTGCCTGGAGTGTGGGACGGACGAACACTGAAGCTTTCTTT. Translation gives CAWSVGRTNTEAFF.

DNA for the CDR3: TGTGCCAGCAGCTCCCAGGGGATGTACGAGCAGTACTTC. It translates to CASSSQGMYEQYF. The chain recombines TRBV5-6 with TRBJ2-7; a possible D gene is TRBD1 (6 bases). The CDR3 totals 13 residues. Trimming removed 3 bases from V and 4 bases from J, with 11 bases in between. The germline CDR1 and CDR2 sequences are SGHDT and YYEEEE. The entire variable domain, with the rest obtained from reference TRBV5-6 and TRBJ2-7, is as follows: DAGVTQSPTHLIKTRGQQVTLRCSPKSGHDTVSWYQQALGQGPQFIFQYYEEEERQRGNFPDRFSGHQFPNYSSELNVNALLLGDSALYLCASSSQGMYEQYFGPGTRLTVT.

The CDR3 bases are TGTGCCAGCAGCCGCGACCTGCCCGGGGCCAACGTCCTGACTTTC. This sequence encodes CASSRDLPGANVLTF. This chain connects TRBV6-6 to TRBJ2-6; D unresolved. Germline lookup yields CDR1 MNHNY and CDR2 SVGAGI (reference sequence). The CDR3 spans 15 residues. V was trimmed by 6 bases and J by 4 bases, leaving 13 bases between them.

This CDR3 reads CASSLTANTEAFF. The DNA of the CDR3 is TGTGCCAGCAGCCTTACAGCGAACACTGAAGCTTTCTTT. This chain joins TRBV7-2 and TRBJ1-1; D gene uncertain. Germline CDR1 SGHTA, CDR2 FQGNSA. This CDR3 contains 13 residues. V dropped 5 bases and J dropped 1 base, with 8 bases sitting between them. Looking up the rest from reference TRBV7-2 and TRBJ1-1 gives the full variable domain: GAGVSQSPSNKVTEKGKDVELRCDPISGHTALYWYRQSLGQGLEFLIYFQGNSAPDKSGLPSDRFSAERTGGSVSTLTIQRTQQEDSAVYLCASSLTANTEAFFGQGTRLTVV.

The rearrangement uses TRBV3-1 (or the pseudogene TRBV3-2) and TRBJ2-1; D is unresolved. The CDR3 is 16 residues long. Trimming removed 1 base at V and 5 bases at J, with 15 bases between. Germline values: CDR1 LGHDT, CDR2 YNNKEL (reference sequence). The DNA for the CDR3 is TGTGCCAGCAGCCAAGTTGGCAGGTCACTCAACAATGAGCAGTTCTTC. It translates to CASSQVGRSLNNEQFF.

The chain recombines TRBV5-6 with TRBJ2-1, with D possibly being TRBD1 or TRBD2 (6 bases each). The germline V gene encodes CDR1 SGHDT and CDR2 YYEEEE. This CDR3 has 16 amino acids. Trimming removed 2 bases from V and 4 bases from J, with 16 bases in between. DNA of the CDR3: TGTGCCAGCAGCTTCGGGCCCCGGGGGCAATACAATGAGCAGTTCTTC. As protein: CASSFGPRGQYNEQFF.

This clone was recorded a few times. The chain carries TRBV27 and TRBJ1-6, with D hard to call. CDR1 is MNHEY and CDR2 is SMNVEV in the germline V gene (reference sequence). V lost 6 bases and J 10 bases, leaving 22 bases between the germline ends. The CDR3 sequence is 16 residues long. The CDR3 DNA reads TGTGCCAGCAGACCAAGTTGGGTCCTGGGAAACTCACCCCTCCACTTT. It yields the protein CASRPSWVLGNSPLHF.

This clone appeared once. CDR3 bases: TGTGCCAGTAGTATGGGACGGAAGGACCAGCCCCAGCATTTT. It yields the protein CASSMGRKDQPQHF. This chain joins TRBV19 and TRBJ1-5; TRBD1 is a possible D gene (5 bases). This CDR3 contains 14 residues. The germline V and J ends were trimmed by 3 bases and 7 bases, with 13 bases remaining between them. CDR1 and CDR2 from the germline V gene are LNHDA and SQIVND (reference sequence). Full variable domain (missing parts from reference TRBV19 and TRBJ1-5): DGGITQSPKYLFRKEGQNVTLSCEQNLNHDAMYWYRQDPGQGLRLIYYSQIVNDFQKGDIAEGYSVSREKKESFPLTVTSAQKNPTAFYLCASSMGRKDQPQHFGDGTRLSIL.

This clone was recorded a few times. V usage is TRBV6-5 and J usage is TRBJ1-1, with D hard to call. Trimming stripped 7 bases from V and 9 bases from J, with 12 bases between. The CDR3 spans 11 residues. Germline CDR1 MNHEY, CDR2 SVGAGI. CDR3 loop: CASTEYPKAFF. The DNA for the CDR3 is TGTGCCAGCACGGAGTACCCCAAAGCTTTCTTT.

The chain combines TRBV7-9 with TRBJ2-3; D is ambiguous. Trimming shortened V by 3 bases and J by 5 bases, and 15 bases separated the two germline ends. CDR3 length: 15 amino acids. Germline CDR1 reads SEHNR; CDR2 reads FQNEAQ (reference sequence). The DNA of the CDR3 is TGTGCCAGCAGCTTCGACCTCATTACGGGAGATACGCAGTATTTT. It is translated as CASSFDLITGDTQYF.

CDR3 DNA: TGTGCCAGTAGTATTGGGTACGGGAGTATGGAGACCCAGTACTTC. It encodes CASSIGYGSMETQYF. J is TRBJ2-5 and V is TRBV19; maybe TRBD2 (6 bases). This CDR3 is built from 15 residues. Trimming took 3 bases from V and 5 from J, leaving 16 bases between them. The germline CDR1 and CDR2 sequences are LNHDA and SQIVND (reference sequence).

The chain couples TRBV18 to TRBJ1-4; a weak D match, TRBD1 (6 bases). V dropped 6 bases and J dropped 5 bases, with 10 bases sitting between them. The CDR3 is 13 amino acids. The germline V gene encodes CDR1 KGHSH and CDR2 LQKENI. For the CDR3, the DNA is TGTGCCAGCTCCCCGGACAGCAATGAAAAACTGTTTTTT. Translated: CASSPDSNEKLFF.

The V call is TRBV5-1, the J call TRBJ2-7, with 14 bases lining up with TRBD2. In germline, CDR1 is SGHRS, CDR2 YFSETQ. CDR3 length: 17 residues. With V trimmed by 4 bases and J by 5 bases, 11 bases remained unmatched. The CDR3 spells CASSLSGTSGRANEQYF. The CDR3 DNA reads TGCGCCAGCAGCCTATCCGGGACTAGCGGGAGAGCTAACGAGCAGTACTTC. The full variable domain, in which reference TRBV5-1 and TRBJ2-7 provide the parts outside the CDR3, is KAGVTQTPRYLIKTRGQQVTLSCSPISGHRSVSWYQQTPGQGLQFLFEYFSETQRNKGNFPGRFSGRQFSNSRSEMNVSTLELGDSALYLCASSLSGTSGRANEQYFGPGTRLTVT.

V is TRBV11-2 and J is TRBJ1-1; D not resolved. Germline CDR1 SGHAT, CDR2 FQNNGV. The V end lost 0 bases, the J end lost 10 bases, and 9 bases lay between the germline ends. This CDR3 is 12 amino acids long. The CDR3 loop reads CASSLETGRAFF. The CDR3 nucleotides read TGTGCCAGCAGCTTAGAAACGGGTCGAGCTTTCTTT.

This sequence joins TRBV12-3 or TRBV12-4 and TRBJ1-1; weak D call: TRBD1 (6 bases). The ends were cut back, 2 bases at V and 7 bases at J, with 11 bases in the middle. This CDR3 comprises 13 residues. The CDR3 sequence is CASSLTQGFEAFF. The DNA of the CDR3 is TGTGCCAGCAGTTTAACTCAGGGGTTTGAAGCTTTCTTT.

This clone is a singleton in its sample. This chain joins TRBV10-3 and TRBJ2-1; the D is unclear. The germline V gene encodes CDR1 ENHRY and CDR2 SYGVKD. CDR3 length: 13 amino acids. V shed 2 bases and J shed 7 bases, with 9 bases lying between them. CDR3 sequence (DNA): TGTGCCATCAGTGAGCCGACACGGAATGAGCAGTTCTTC. The encoded protein is CAISEPTRNEQFF.

This clone was observed a handful of times. The J gene is TRBJ2-6, the V gene TRBV14; D remains ambiguous. This CDR3 has 18 residues. The germline gives CDR1 SGHDN, CDR2 FVKESK. The V and J ends lost 4 bases and 0 bases respectively, with 16 bases between them. Written as DNA, the CDR3 is TGTGCCAGCAGCCTCCTCAGGCCACTGAACTCTGGGGCCAACGTCCTGACTTTC. As protein: CASSLLRPLNSGANVLTF.

In its sample, this clone was seen a few times. CDR3 coding DNA: TGTGCCAGCAGCTTAAGGGGTCCTTCACCCCTCCACTTT. Encoded protein: CASSLRGPSPLHF. The chain couples TRBV5-6 to TRBJ1-6, with a possible D match to TRBD1 (5 bases). V dropped 2 bases and J dropped 9 bases, with 9 bases sitting between them. CDR1 and CDR2 from the germline V gene are SGHDT and YYEEEE. The CDR3 covers 13 residues.

The J gene is TRBJ1-5, the V gene TRBV12-5, with D maybe TRBD1 (5 bases). With 7 bases removed from V and 3 bases from J, the gap between germline ends came to 16 bases. CDR1 is LGHNT, CDR2 FRNRAP, per germline. The CDR3 has 15 amino acids. Written as DNA, the CDR3 is TGTGCTAGTGCCTCCGGGGGGGGATTCAATCAGCCCCAGCATTTT. Its protein is CASASGGGFNQPQHF.

The V and J genes are TRBV6-5 and TRBJ2-1; 7 nucleotides agree with TRBD1. This CDR3 comprises 11 residues. J gave up 15 bases and V 5 bases, and 7 bases lay outside the gene matches. Germline CDR1 is MNHEY and CDR2 is SVGAGI. CDR3 nucleotide sequence: TGTGCCAGCAGTAAGGACAGGCGCAGGTTCTTC. It encodes CASSKDRRRFF.

The rearrangement uses TRBV10-3 and TRBJ2-3, with D possibly matching TRBD2 (6 bases). Germline CDR1 reads ENHRY; CDR2 reads SYGVKD. Trimming took 4 bases from V and 1 from J, leaving 6 bases between them. This CDR3 has 13 residues. This CDR3 reads CAISAGGTDTQYF. The CDR3 nucleotides read TGTGCCATCAGTGCGGGGGGCACAGATACGCAGTATTTT.

This rearrangement joins TRBV7-9 to TRBJ1-2; 9 bases line up with TRBD1. CDR1 and CDR2 from the germline V gene are SEHNR and FQNEAQ (reference sequence). The CDR3 is made up of 16 amino acids. After removal of 1 base from V and 4 bases from J, the junction contained 7 bases not matched to a gene. Written as DNA, the CDR3 is TGTGCCAGCAGCTTAGTCGGCGGACAGGGGAGCTATGGCTACACCTTC. Its translation is CASSLVGGQGSYGYTF.

This clone was seen just once. The V call is TRBV5-1, the J call TRBJ2-7, with 8 bases that match TRBD2. The CDR3 is 13 residues long. J lost 4 bases, V lost 7 bases, and 7 bases had no gene match. Germline V gives CDR1 SGHRS, CDR2 YFSETQ. CDR3 sequence: CASSGGAGYEQYF. The DNA for the CDR3 is TGCGCCAGCTCGGGAGGGGCTGGGTACGAGCAGTACTTC.

The V call is TRBV5-6, the J call TRBJ2-7; D may be TRBD2 (5 bases). The CDR3 length is 12 residues. Germline loops: CDR1 SGHDT, CDR2 YYEEEE. Trimming removed 3 bases at V and 4 bases at J, with 8 bases between. CDR3 sequence: CASSSTGYEQYF. CDR3 sequence (DNA): TGTGCCAGCAGCTCGACGGGATACGAGCAGTACTTC.